By proportion, the clone carrying this TCR beta chain is large. The authors isolated PBMCs from 10 ml of fresh peripheral blood. Amplification of TCR beta CDR3 regions used RNA transcripts. An initial RT-PCR round employing HTBI primers preceded a second-round multiplex PCR. TCRdb redid the calling of the multiplex PCR reads with MiXCR, one entry per CDR3 protein. The sample contains 150,000 to 200,000 distinct CDR3 sequences, around two fifths of which appear only once. Trimming took off 1 base at V and 5 bases at J, with 20 bases between the two ends. Germline CDR1 reads SGHNT; CDR2 reads YENEEA. The CDR3 sequence is 17 residues long. The source of the sample is a study of Graves' ophthalmopathy and Graves' hyperthyroidism.

Source material: peripheral blood. The V call is TRBV11-3, the J call TRBJ1-2; D remains unclear. This sequence was found in a young man with Graves' ophthalmopathy. In DNA form, the CDR3 reads TGTGCCAGCAGCTTAGTCCCTTGGCACTCCCATTGGTATGGCTACACCTTC. Amino acid sequence: CASSLVPWHSHWYGYTF. The full variable domain, in which reference TRBV11-3 and TRBJ1-2 provide the parts outside the CDR3, is EAGVVQSPRYKIIEKKQPVAFWCNPISGHNTLYWYLQNLGQGPELLIRYENEEAVDDSQLPKDRFSAERLKGVDSTLKIQPAELGDSAVYLCASSLVPWHSHWYGYTFGSGTRLTVV.